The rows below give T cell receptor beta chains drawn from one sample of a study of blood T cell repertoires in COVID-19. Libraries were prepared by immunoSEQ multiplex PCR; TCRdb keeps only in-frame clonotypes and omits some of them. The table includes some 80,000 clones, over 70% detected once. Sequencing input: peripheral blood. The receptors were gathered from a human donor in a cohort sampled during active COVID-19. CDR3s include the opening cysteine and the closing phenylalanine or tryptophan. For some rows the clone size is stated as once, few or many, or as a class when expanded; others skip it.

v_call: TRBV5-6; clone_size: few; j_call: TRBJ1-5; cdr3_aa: CASSWTGGNQPQHF
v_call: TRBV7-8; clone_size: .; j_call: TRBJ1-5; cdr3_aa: CASSQGQGNQPQHF
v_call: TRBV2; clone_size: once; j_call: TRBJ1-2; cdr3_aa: CASSVQANYGYTF
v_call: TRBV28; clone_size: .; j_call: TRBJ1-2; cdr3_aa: CASSLVGDGYTF
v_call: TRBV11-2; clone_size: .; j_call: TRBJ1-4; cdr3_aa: CASSSWGLNEKLFF
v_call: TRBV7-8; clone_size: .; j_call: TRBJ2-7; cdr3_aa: CASSSGPGQLYEQYF
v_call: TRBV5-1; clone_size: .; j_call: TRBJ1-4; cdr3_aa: CASSLEGAGEKLFF
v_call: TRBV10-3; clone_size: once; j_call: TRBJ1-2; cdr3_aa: CAISESGQGFYGYTF
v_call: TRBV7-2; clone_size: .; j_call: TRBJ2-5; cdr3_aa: CASSLVAGGETQYF
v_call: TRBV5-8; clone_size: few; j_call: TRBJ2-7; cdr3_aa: CASSLRRLAGAEQYF
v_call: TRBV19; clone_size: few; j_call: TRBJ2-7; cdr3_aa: CASSIRLNKVGEQYF
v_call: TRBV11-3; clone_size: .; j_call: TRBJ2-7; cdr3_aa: CASSLGGQEWAEQYF
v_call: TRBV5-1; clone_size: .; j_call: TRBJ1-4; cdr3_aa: CASSLGYRGVQEKLFF
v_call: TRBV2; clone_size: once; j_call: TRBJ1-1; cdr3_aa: CAGERDRGRNTEAFF
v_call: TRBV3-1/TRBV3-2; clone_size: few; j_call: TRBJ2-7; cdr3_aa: CASSQGTGGEQYF
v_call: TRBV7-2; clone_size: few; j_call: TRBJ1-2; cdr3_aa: CASSLDGERGYGYTF
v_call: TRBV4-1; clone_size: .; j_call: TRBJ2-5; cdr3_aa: CASSLRDRGRETQYF
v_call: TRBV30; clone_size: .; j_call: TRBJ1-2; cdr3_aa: CAWSVGQGGNYGYTF
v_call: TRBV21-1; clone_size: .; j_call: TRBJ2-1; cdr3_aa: CASSEYRGLKYNEQFF
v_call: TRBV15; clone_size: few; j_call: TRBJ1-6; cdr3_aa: CATSRGAGATLHF
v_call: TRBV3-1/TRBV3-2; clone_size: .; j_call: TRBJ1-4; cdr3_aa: CASSQEGGEKLFF
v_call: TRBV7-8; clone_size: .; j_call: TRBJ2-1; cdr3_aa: CASSLARGSYNEQFF
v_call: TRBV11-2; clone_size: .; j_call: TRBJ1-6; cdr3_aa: CASSSGLYNSPLHF
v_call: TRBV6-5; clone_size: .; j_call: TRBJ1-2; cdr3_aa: CASRPQGNYGYTF
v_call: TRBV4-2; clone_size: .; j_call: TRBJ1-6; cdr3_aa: CASSQDPAAGNSPLHF
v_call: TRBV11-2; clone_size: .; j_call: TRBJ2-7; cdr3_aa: CASSQKNYEQYF
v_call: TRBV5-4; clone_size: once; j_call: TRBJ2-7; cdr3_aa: CASSFDGAGEQYF
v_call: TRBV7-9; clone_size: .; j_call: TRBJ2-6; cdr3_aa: CASSPTNSGANVLTF
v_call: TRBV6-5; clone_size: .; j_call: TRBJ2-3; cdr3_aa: CASSYVGGRADTQYF
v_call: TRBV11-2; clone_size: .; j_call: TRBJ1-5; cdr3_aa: CASSLDGQTNQPQHF
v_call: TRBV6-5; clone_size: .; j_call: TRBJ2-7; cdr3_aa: CASRRAGTGIYEQYF
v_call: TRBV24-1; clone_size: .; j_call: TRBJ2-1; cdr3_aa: CATSDMTGIDNEQFF
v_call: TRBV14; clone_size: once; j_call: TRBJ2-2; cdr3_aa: CASSRTDRSTGELFF
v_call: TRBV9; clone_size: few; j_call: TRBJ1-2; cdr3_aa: CASSPRTDRGYTF
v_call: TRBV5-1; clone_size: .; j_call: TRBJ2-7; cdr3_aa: CASSGLQGEQYF
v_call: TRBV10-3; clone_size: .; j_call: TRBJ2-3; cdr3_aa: CAINTGGIRTDTQYF
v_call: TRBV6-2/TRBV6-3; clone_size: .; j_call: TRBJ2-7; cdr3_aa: CASSYDYRVEQYF
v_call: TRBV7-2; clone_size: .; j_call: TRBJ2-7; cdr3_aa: CASSPFRQGLSYEQYF
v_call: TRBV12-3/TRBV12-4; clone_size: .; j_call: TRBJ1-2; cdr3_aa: CASTPGYGYTF
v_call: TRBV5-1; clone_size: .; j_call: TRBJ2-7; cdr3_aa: CASSSGTGNEQYF
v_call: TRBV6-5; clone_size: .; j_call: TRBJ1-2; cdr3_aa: CASSLPPSHSYTF
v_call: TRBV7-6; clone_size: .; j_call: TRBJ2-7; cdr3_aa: CASSLKWARQGTSEQYF
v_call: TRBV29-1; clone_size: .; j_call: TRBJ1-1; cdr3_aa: CSGKRGNTEAFF